The T cell receptor (beta chain) described here comes from a study of T cell responses to AZD1222 COVID-19 vaccine. General study results and limits: Nearly half of spike-specific TCRs reportedly go after variant regions that carry no mutations. Seropositive at baseline were only a handful of AZD1222 recipients. The repertoires were collected only after the peak T cell response.

Note on this clone: What it binds is not known.

Assay: immunoSEQ multiplex PCR; the TCRdb copy retains only in-frame clones and omits some. There are around 110,000 clones in the sample; roughly 93% occur only once, and 2.9% lies in the top ten. This specimen consisted of peripheral blood, obtained on day 0 of AZD1222 vaccination. This TCR was sampled from an adult in good health.

CDR3 sequence reads: CASTLAWGDNEQFF. The CDR3 DNA follows: TGTGCCAGCACTCTTGCATGGGGCGACAATGAGCAGTTCTTC. The V call is TRBV27, the J call TRBJ2-1, with D tentatively TRBD1 (5 bases). This CDR3 is built from 14 residues. Germline V gene data show CDR1 as MNHEY and CDR2 as SMNVEV (reference sequence). V lost 7 bases, J lost 5 bases, and 15 bases lay in between.